One and the same sample provided the 8 T cell receptor beta chains below, sequenced in a study of graft-versus-host responses after intestinal transplantation. Produced via immunoSEQ multiplex PCR; TCRdb's table is partial and in-frame only. The top ten hold approximately 2.7% of the sample, which has tens of thousands of clones, roughly 90% seen once. Antigens of these TCRs are unknown. Material: unstimulated CD8+ T cells sorted from spleen or lymph node cells, obtained before intestinal transplant. These TCRs come from a human donor who received an intestinal transplant.

V gene TRBV7-6 combines with J gene TRBJ2-7; 7 bases line up with TRBD2. Germline V CDR1 and CDR2: SGHVS, FNYEAQ. V lost 1 base, J lost 2 bases, and 5 bases stayed unmatched. This CDR3 is 15 amino acids long. In DNA form, the CDR3 reads TGTGCCAGCAGCTTAGAGATGGGAGGGACCTACGAGCAGTACTTC. It codes for CASSLEMGGTYEQYF.

The gene calls are TRBV27 and TRBJ2-7, with D unresolved. Germline V gives CDR1 MNHEY, CDR2 SMNVEV (reference sequence). This CDR3 is 15 amino acids long. Trimming pared 2 bases from V and 2 bases from J, leaving 13 bases between. The chain's CDR3 is CASSLSPDSAYEQYF. The CDR3 DNA reads as TGTGCCAGCAGTTTAAGCCCCGACTCCGCCTACGAGCAGTACTTC.

This clone was observed a single time. The J gene is TRBJ2-1, the V gene TRBV7-9, with 12 bases aligning to TRBD2. There are 15 residues in the CDR3. V shed 7 bases, J shed 10 bases, and the junction held 11 bases outside the gene matches. Germline loops: CDR1 SEHNR, CDR2 FQNEAQ (reference sequence). Written as DNA, the CDR3 is TGTGCCAGCATAGGACTAGCGGGGCCCCGCGGGGAGCAGTTCTTC. Encoded protein: CASIGLAGPRGEQFF. Full variable domain (outside the CDR3, taken from reference TRBV7-9 and TRBJ2-1): DTGVSQNPRHKITKRGQNVTFRCDPISEHNRLYWYRQTLGQGPEFLTYFQNEAQLEKSRLLSDRFSAERPKGSFSTLEIQRTEQGDSAMYLCASIGLAGPRGEQFFGPGTRLTVL.

The V gene is TRBV7-9, the J gene TRBJ2-1, with 11 positions matching TRBD1. The CDR3 has 15 amino acids. Germline CDR1 and CDR2: SEHNR and FQNEAQ (reference sequence). V shed 4 bases and J 10 bases; nucleotides not matched to a gene: 9. CDR3 in DNA: TGTGCCAGCAGCTCCCGGGACAGGGGGTCAGGGGAGCAGTTCTTC. This sequence encodes CASSSRDRGSGEQFF.

This clone was observed once. The J gene is TRBJ2-2, the V gene TRBV27; D might be TRBD2 (6 bases). Germline loops: CDR1 MNHEY, CDR2 SMNVEV (reference sequence). The CDR3 is 15 amino acids. The V end was cut by 7 bases, the J end by 6 bases, with 18 bases between. CDR3 DNA: TGTGCCAGCACCCTGACTGGGGGGTTCGCCGGGGAGCTGTTTTTT. Its translation is CASTLTGGFAGELFF.

The chain links TRBV7-8 to TRBJ2-4; the match to TRBD2 covers 9 bases. V gave up 5 bases and J gave up 2 bases; unmatched junction bases: 4. CDR1 is SGHVS, CDR2 FQNEAQ, per germline. CDR3 size: 15 residues. CDR3: CASSAGTSSKNIQYF. Written as DNA, the CDR3 is TGTGCCAGCAGCGCCGGGACTAGCTCCAAAAACATTCAGTACTTC.

The V call is TRBV5-8, the J call TRBJ1-5; D uncertain. This CDR3 is built from 16 residues. V gave up 4 bases and J gave up 1 base, with 15 bases separating them. CDR1 SGHTS and CDR2 YDEGEE come from the germline V gene. Here the CDR3 reads CASSPRPYRSNQPQHF. For the CDR3, the DNA is TGTGCCAGCAGCCCCCGTCCCTACCGGAGCAATCAGCCCCAGCATTTT.

This sequence joins TRBV5-1 and TRBJ2-7, with 8 bases fitting TRBD1. The CDR3 has 14 residues. With V trimmed by 7 bases and J by 4 bases, 10 bases remained unmatched. Germline CDR1 reads SGHRS; CDR2 reads YFSETQ. The CDR3 sequence is CASRPIDRGYEQYF. CDR3 nucleotide sequence: TGCGCCAGCCGACCAATCGACAGGGGATACGAGCAGTACTTC.